A selection of T cell receptor beta chains follows, all from one sample in a study of blood T cell repertoires in COVID-19. Produced via immunoSEQ multiplex PCR; TCRdb's table is partial and in-frame only. The sample yields 100,000 or so clones, about 81% seen once. Sequencing was performed on peripheral blood. The receptor source for this set is a woman aged 60-75 years with acute or convalescent COVID-19. The CDR3 runs from the conserved cysteine through the conserved F or W. Fields, in order: D gene, V gene, J gene, clone size, CDR3 DNA, CDR3 protein. D genes are given only for firm matches. Clone size, where shown, is once, few, many, or a class for clones that have expanded.

TRBD1,TRBV7-6,TRBJ1-1,NA,TGTGCCAGCAGCTTAGCCGGGACAGGGGCCACTGAAGCTTTCTTT,CASSLAGTGATEAFF
NA,TRBV30,TRBJ1-5,NA,TGTGCCTGGTCGGGTCGGAGCAATCAGCCCCAGCATTTT,CAWSGRSNQPQHF
NA,TRBV7-2,TRBJ1-5,NA,TGTGCCAGCAGCTTGGGTCAGGGTGGATGGCAGCCCCAGCATTTT,CASSLGQGGWQPQHF
TRBD1,TRBV28,TRBJ1-6,NA,TGTGCCAGCAGCCAGGCAGGGGGTTCACCCCTCCACTTT,CASSQAGGSPLHF
NA,TRBV30,TRBJ2-5,few,TGTGCCTGGGGGATCTCAGGGCCAGGGGAGACCCAGTACTTC,CAWGISGPGETQYF
TRBD1,TRBV24-1,TRBJ2-7,NA,TGTGCCACCAGTTCGCCCCCCGGGACAGGGACGTCCTACGAGCAGTACTTC,CATSSPPGTGTSYEQYF
NA,TRBV3-1/TRBV3-2,TRBJ1-6,NA,TGTGCCAGCAGCCAGGCCCGTTTGGATTCACCCCTCCACTTT,CASSQARLDSPLHF
NA,TRBV4-1,TRBJ2-1,NA,TGCGCCAGCAGCCAAGACCGGACAGTGATCAATGAGCAGTTCTTC,CASSQDRTVINEQFF
NA,TRBV27,TRBJ2-1,NA,TGTGCCAGCAGGATCGACTCCTTTTTATCCTACAATGAGCAGTTCTTC,CASRIDSFLSYNEQFF
TRBD2,TRBV5-1,TRBJ2-1,NA,TGCGCCAGCAGCTGGACTAGCGGGGGGGCCGGTGAGCAGTTCTTC,CASSWTSGGAGEQFF
NA,TRBV5-6,TRBJ1-1,NA,TGTGCCAGCAGCTTGGTGGCCCTCGGGACTGAAGCTTTCTTT,CASSLVALGTEAFF
TRBD1,TRBV11-2,TRBJ1-4,NA,TGTGCCAGCAGCGGGGGACAGCCCCGCGGGGAAAAACTGTTTTTT,CASSGGQPRGEKLFF
NA,TRBV11-3,TRBJ2-1,NA,TGTGCCAGCAGCTTAGATGGCGGGGGCCCATACAATGAGCAGTTCTTC,CASSLDGGGPYNEQFF
NA,TRBV19,TRBJ1-4,NA,TGTGCCAGTAGAGGCTCGGGCAGGGGCCTTGCAACTAATGAAAAACTGTTTTTT,CASRGSGRGLATNEKLFF
TRBD1,TRBV7-6,TRBJ2-7,few,TGTGCCAGCAGCCCCTGGACAGGGGATCTCCACGAGCAGTACTTC,CASSPWTGDLHEQYF
TRBD1,TRBV29-1,TRBJ1-2,NA,TGCAGCGGGGGGACAGCGACTAACTATGGCTACACCTTC,CSGGTATNYGYTF
TRBD1,TRBV19,TRBJ1-4,NA,TGTGCCAGTCGACAGGGGAATGAAAAACTGTTTTTT,CASRQGNEKLFF
NA,TRBV9,TRBJ1-6,NA,TGTGCCAGCAGCGTAGGGGAGAGGTCACCCCTCCACTTT,CASSVGERSPLHF
TRBD1,TRBV20-1,TRBJ1-2,NA,TGCAGTGCTAGGACAGGGGGTGGCTACACCTTC,CSARTGGGYTF
NA,TRBV4-3,TRBJ1-2,few,TGCGCCAGCAGCCAAGATGTCGGGGGAGGAGGCTACACCTTC,CASSQDVGGGGYTF
NA,TRBV1,TRBJ2-1,NA,TGCACCAGCAGCCTGACTAGCGGGGGGGCCCATGAGCAGTTCTTC,CTSSLTSGGAHEQFF
NA,TRBV10-2,TRBJ1-6,NA,TGCGCCAGCAGTGAAACCCAACAGGATTCACCCCTCCACTTT,CASSETQQDSPLHF
TRBD1,TRBV24-1,TRBJ1-6,once,TGTGCCACCAGTGATTTCCAGGGGGCTAATTCACCCCTCCACTTT,CATSDFQGANSPLHF
NA,TRBV5-5,TRBJ1-2,NA,TGTGCCAGCAGCTTGGCCGGGGGTAGATCTAACTATGGCTACACCTTC,CASSLAGGRSNYGYTF
NA,TRBV19,TRBJ2-2,NA,TGTGCCAGTAGTATATCGGGGGGCGCTTGGACCGGGGAGCTGTTTTTT,CASSISGGAWTGELFF
TRBD2,TRBV5-1,TRBJ2-7,NA,TGCGCCAGCAGCTTGGTAGCGGGGGCTTACGAGCAGTACTTC,CASSLVAGAYEQYF
TRBD1,TRBV5-6,TRBJ2-7,NA,TGTGCCAGCAGCTACACCCACAGGGGCGCCGAGCAGTACTTC,CASSYTHRGAEQYF
TRBD1,TRBV15,TRBJ1-2,NA,TGTGCCACCAGCAGAGGGACAGGCTATGGCTACACCTTC,CATSRGTGYGYTF
NA,TRBV3-1/TRBV3-2,TRBJ1-2,NA,TGTGCCAGCAGCCAAGACGGCGGTCACTATGGCTACACCTTC,CASSQDGGHYGYTF
NA,TRBV28,TRBJ2-7,NA,TGTGCCAGTGGGGGGATCGCCTACGAGCAGTACTTC,CASGGIAYEQYF
NA,TRBV30,TRBJ1-1,few,TGTGCCTGGAGAGGGGTAGGGCCGCGGACTGAAGCTTTCTTT,CAWRGVGPRTEAFF
NA,TRBV4-1,TRBJ2-2,few,TGCGCCAGCAGCCAAGATATTGGGGCCACCGGGGAGCTGTTTTTT,CASSQDIGATGELFF